The entry below describes one TCR beta chain. The specificity of this receptor is unknown. No much larger clone exists at a distance of one base, and base qualities are not known. These data are taken from a study of shared clonotypes between healthy human individuals (dated by TCRdb to the early 2020s). General notes on the study: A couple of women and a few men aged 18 to 49 years were included in the cohort. For each donor, CD4 naive and CD4 memory were each run on three plates, CD8 naive on two plates, and CD8 memory on one plate. The study deeply sequenced blood TCR repertoires of about 5 healthy adults to estimate repertoire size and the extent of clonotype sharing between individuals. To increase sequencing depth and limit assay-specific biases, different laboratories used diverse techniques to prepare libraries and sequence TCR repertoires. Between about 0.8 and 8.9 billion PBMCs per donor were obtained by leukapheresis. General conclusions and limits of the study: Sharing across a handful of donors was observed for around 5% of naive CD4, under 4% of naive CD8, about 2.5% of memory CD4, and around 0.4% of memory CD8 clonotypes. The genetic and exposure-history diversity represented was limited by the small number of donors. Rarefaction of sorted-subset datasets indicated incomplete sequencing despite the large sequencing depth. Pairwise subsampling indicated that sequencing depth was expected to affect the degree of clonotype sharing among donors. Sampling was restricted to blood, and TCR repertoires in tissue are likely to differ from TCR repertoires in blood. Higher generation probabilities were observed for clonotypes shared by all four sorted-subset donors than for non-shared clonotypes. Naive subsets generally had larger estimated clonotype richness than memory subsets did.

Donors were healthy HIV-negative adults with no recently reported acute infections or vaccinations. All donors were Caucasian adults living in Nashville, Tennessee, USA. CD4+ T cells were enriched through magnetic negative selection, after which naive cells were positively selected on CD45RA and the remaining negative fraction served as the memory subset. Blood was collected by leukapheresis, and PBMCs were isolated by Ficoll-Histopaque density gradient centrifugation and then cryopreserved in liquid nitrogen vapor phase. Analytical flow cytometry was used to check the purity and quantity of each magnetically sorted T cell population. Genomic DNA was isolated from every sorted fraction and measured by UV absorbance on a Nanodrop 2000c. TCR CDR3 regions were amplified from genomic DNA by multiplex PCR using the deep immunoSEQ assay. Extracted genomic DNA from each cell subset was distributed evenly across all wells of several immunoSEQ 96-well plates, and each plate was treated as a replicate. For sorted subsets, approximately 0.2 ug of genomic DNA, equivalent to 25,000 to 35,000 T cell genomes, went into each replicate PCR. The purified libraries were quantified using a Qubit 3.0 fluorometer, sized with a Bioanalyzer 2100, and then quantified again using the KAPA Library Quantification kit. Each immunoSEQ 96-well plate was sequenced on its own single-read 150-cycle Illumina NextSeq 550 flow cell. Per the authors' processing: Because only junctional sequences without quality scores were contained in the immunoSEQ output, filtering matching that applied to full-length reads could not be performed. To assign V/J genes and CDR3, sequences were annotated against IMGT germline references using PyIR, a Python wrapper for IgBLAST v1.9. Reads with weak V/J assignments (E-value above 1e-6), missing CDR3, stop codons, out-of-frame junctions, or ambiguous translated residues were removed. V3J clonotypes were defined as sequences sharing the same inferred V gene, J gene, and CDR3 amino acid sequence. To compute the percentage overlap between repertoires, the number of shared unique clonotypes was divided by the size of the smaller repertoire. RTK rarefaction, the Chao1 estimator, and Recon v2.1 estimates of unobserved clonotypes were used to assess repertoire richness. Generation probabilities were computed with OLGA for all TCRbeta clonotypes obtained by the gDNA method from a few donors. The source is immuneACCESS, and TCRdb retained only in-frame sequences with V and J called. Part of the clones is not carried over; for the studies checked, unresolved V genes explain less than half of this, and the remainder is unexplained. The V and J calls and clone size were taken over from that table, and D and trimming were inferred from the DNA. The sample contains roughly 1,500,000 clones, around 98.5% of them found a single time. The ten largest clones capture 0.3% to 0.45% of the sample.

V drops 3 bases and J drops 6 bases, leaving 9 bases in between. The CDR3 covers 13 residues, taking in both the cysteine and the phenylalanine. This entry keeps only the CDR3 DNA: 39 bases, framed from base 1. Reading the germline V gene gives CDR1 SGHTA and CDR2 FQGNSA. This sequence uses TRBV7-2 and TRBJ2-1, with the D call tentatively TRBD1 or TRBD2, each fitting 5 bases. This clonotype was obtained from a man aged 25-45 years in good health. The sample taken for sequencing was naive CD4+ T cells sorted from blood. The cell subset or site label here, explained by the study, means: CD45RA+ positively selected. Here is the DNA: TGTGCCAGCAGCTTGTGGGGGTCCAATGAGCAGTTCTTC. It translates to CASSLWGSNEQFF.